This T cell receptor (beta chain) was found in a study of blood T cells in healthy people across ages. As for the study in general: Template switching caught about one barcoded beta molecule for each two T cells.

The CDR3 loop spans 13 amino acids. V gave up 6 bases and J gave up 7 bases, with 16 bases separating them. Germline V lookup: CDR1 SQVTM, CDR2 ANQGSEA. Roughly 10 milliliters of peripheral blood were drawn from each donor. A second PCR, run for roughly 6 to 11 cycles, used a sample-barcoded 5' primer plus a J-beta primer mix. TCRdb reprocessed the 5' RACE reads with MiXCR, giving one entry per CDR3 protein. This table has about 640,000 distinct CDR3 sequences, approximately 59% appearing once. The sample consisted of blood. The J gene is TRBJ2-1, the V gene TRBV29-1; the D gene is possibly TRBD1 (7 bases). This clonotype originated in a man in his sixties in good health. Here the CDR3 DNA reads TGCAGCGTGGAGGAGGGGGCGGGTAATGAGCAGTTCTTC. Translation gives CSVEEGAGNEQFF.